This T cell receptor beta chain derives from a study of cytomegalovirus exposure and HLA in healthy donors. Regarding the study as a whole: A later analysis associated under 20,000 TCR beta sequences with HLA alleles at a 0.05 false discovery rate. The study recorded around 160 TCR beta chains that were cytomegalovirus-associated.

There are 13 residues in the CDR3. Germline CDR1 reads SGHKS; CDR2 reads YYEKEE (reference sequence). Notes on this clone: What it recognizes is unknown. Compared with germline, one end of the junction differs, possibly owing to a read error.

PCR involved 60 Vbeta and 13 Jbeta primers. Produced via immunoSEQ multiplex PCR; TCRdb's table is partial and in-frame only. The sample has some 200,000 clones; roughly 80% are singletons. The rearrangement joins TRBV5-5 to TRBJ1-2; perhaps TRBD1 as D (5 bases). The specimen sequenced was PBMCs. This clonotype originated in a girl between 10 and 17 years old in good health and CMV-seronegative. CDR3 sequence: CASSFSWDYGYTF. The CDR3 DNA reads TGTGCCAGCAGCTTTAGTTGGGACTACGGCTACACCTTC. Based on the CDR3 plus reference TRBV5-5 and TRBJ1-2, the full variable domain is DAGVTQSPTHLIKTRGQQVTLRCSPISGHKSVSWYQQVLGQGPQFIFQYYEKEERGRGNFPDRFSARQFPNYSSELNVNALLLGDSALYLCASSFSWDYGYTFGSGTRLTVV.